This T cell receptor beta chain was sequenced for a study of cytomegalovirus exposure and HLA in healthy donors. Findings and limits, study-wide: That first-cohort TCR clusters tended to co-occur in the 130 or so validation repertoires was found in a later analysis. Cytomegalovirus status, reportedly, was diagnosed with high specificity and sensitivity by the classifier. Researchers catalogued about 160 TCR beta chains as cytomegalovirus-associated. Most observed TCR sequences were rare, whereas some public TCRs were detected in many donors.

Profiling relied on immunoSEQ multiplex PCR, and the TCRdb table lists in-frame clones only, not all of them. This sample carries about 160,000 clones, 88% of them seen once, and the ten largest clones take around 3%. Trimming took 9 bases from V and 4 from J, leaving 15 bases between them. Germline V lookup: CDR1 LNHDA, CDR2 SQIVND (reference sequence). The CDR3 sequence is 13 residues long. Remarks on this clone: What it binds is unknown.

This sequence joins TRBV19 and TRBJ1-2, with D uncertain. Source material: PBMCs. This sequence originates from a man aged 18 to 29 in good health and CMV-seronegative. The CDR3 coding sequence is TGTGCCAGCTACTCCGGGTTTTCCTATGGCTACACCTTC. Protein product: CASYSGFSYGYTF. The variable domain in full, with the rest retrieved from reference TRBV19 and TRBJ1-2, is DGGITQSPKYLFRKEGQNVTLSCEQNLNHDAMYWYRQDPGQGLRLIYYSQIVNDFQKGDIAEGYSVSREKKESFPLTVTSAQKNPTAFYLCASYSGFSYGYTFGSGTRLTVV.